The 4 T cell receptor beta chains below all came from one sample that was sequenced in a study of T cell repertoires in cytomegalovirus infection. TCRdb independently ran MiXCR on the reads; one entry per CDR3 protein. The sample holds about 920,000 distinct CDR3 sequences; 30% to 40% are singletons and the top ten take over 12%. Which antigens these TCRs recognize remains unknown. The starting material was cultured CD8+ T cells from PBMCs, obtained from culture after CMV antigen stimulation. The receptors stem from a human donor in good health (CMV status not recorded). Some clones in this sample may be carry-over from other donors' samples.

This rearrangement joins TRBV20-1 to TRBJ2-3; 14 positions agree with TRBD2. The CDR3 runs to 17 residues. J gave up 2 bases and V 6 bases, and 10 bases lay outside the gene matches. Germline CDR1 DFQATT, CDR2 SNEGSKA (reference sequence). For the CDR3, the DNA is TGCAGTGCGGCCGGGACTAGCGGGGGACCCTTCACAGATACGCAGTATTTT. Its protein product is CSAAGTSGGPFTDTQYF.

The chain carries TRBV27 and TRBJ2-1; 8 bases are shared with TRBD2. CDR3 length: 15 amino acids. Germline CDR1 is MNHEY and CDR2 is SMNVEV (reference sequence). V shed 8 bases, J shed 5 bases, and the junction held 11 bases outside the gene matches. The CDR3 here is CASGAGRGADNEQFF. The CDR3 nucleotides are TGTGCCAGCGGGGCGGGGCGGGGGGCAGACAATGAGCAGTTCTTC.

This clonotype was picked up many times. This sequence joins TRBV25-1 and TRBJ1-2; 8 nucleotides match TRBD1. V shed 4 bases, J shed 2 bases, and the junction held 9 bases outside the gene matches. The CDR3 runs to 16 residues. Germline CDR1 reads MGHDK; CDR2 reads SYGVNS. In DNA form, the CDR3 reads TGTGCCAGCAGTGCCAATACCGGGACAGGAAACTATGGCTACACCTTC. This sequence encodes CASSANTGTGNYGYTF.

The chain links TRBV5-6 to TRBJ2-7; TRBD2 matches 10 bases. Trimming took 5 bases from V and 6 from J; bases not matched to a gene: 8. In germline, CDR1 is SGHDT, CDR2 YYEEEE. CDR3 size: 14 residues. This CDR3 reads CASRPGTSVVEQYF. Here the CDR3 DNA reads TGTGCCAGCAGACCCGGGACTAGCGTTGTCGAGCAGTACTTC.